The 18 T cell receptor beta chains listed next were all sequenced from one sample in a study of blood T cells in healthy people across ages. The authors ran a second PCR of 7 to 11 cycles using a sample-barcoded 5' primer and a J-beta primer mix. TCRdb recomputed calls from the 5' RACE reads with MiXCR, one row per CDR3 protein. The table shows fewer than 750,000 distinct CDR3 sequences, with less than 60% occurring only once. Sequencing was done on a sample of blood. These receptors came from a man older than 75 in good health.

V and J are TRBV20-1 and TRBJ1-1; D might be TRBD1 (6 bases). Trimming pared 6 bases from V and 11 bases from J, leaving 19 bases between. Germline-derived CDR1 and CDR2 are DFQATT and SNEGSKA (reference sequence). The CDR3 sequence is 12 residues long. CDR3: CSASGGGRVAFF. The CDR3 nucleotides read TGCAGTGCCTCCGGCGGGGGGCGGGTGGCTTTCTTT.

This clonotype was observed a few times. This chain links TRBV20-1 with TRBJ2-1; the match to TRBD1 covers 8 bases. This CDR3 has 14 amino acids. Unmatched junction bases numbered 12, after V lost 5 bases and J lost 9 bases. Germline values: CDR1 DFQATT, CDR2 SNEGSKA (reference sequence). The CDR3 region is CSASRTGLRGEQFF. The DNA of the CDR3 is TGCAGTGCTTCCAGGACAGGGTTAAGGGGTGAGCAGTTCTTC.

The chain employs TRBV20-1 and TRBJ2-7; 14 bases match TRBD2. The germline gives CDR1 DFQATT, CDR2 SNEGSKA (reference sequence). The CDR3 totals 17 residues. After removal of 3 bases from V and 3 bases from J, the junction contained 10 bases not matched to a gene. CDR3 loop: CSARAGLAGGSVYEQYF. Written as DNA, the CDR3 is TGCAGTGCTAGGGCCGGACTAGCGGGAGGATCTGTCTACGAGCAGTACTTC.

The gene calls are TRBV20-1 and TRBJ2-5; 10 nucleotides match TRBD1. The trim removed 2 bases at V and 4 bases at J, leaving 7 bases unmatched. This CDR3 has 15 residues. Germline assignment: CDR1 DFQATT and CDR2 SNEGSKA (reference sequence). The CDR3 sequence is CSARRPGTGVETQYF. The CDR3 DNA is TGCAGTGCTAGACGGCCCGGGACAGGGGTAGAGACCCAGTACTTC.

This clonotype was observed a few times. The V gene is TRBV5-1, the J gene TRBJ2-3, with a tentative D call TRBD1 (6 bases). Germline V lookup: CDR1 SGHRS, CDR2 YFSETQ. The CDR3 sequence is 15 residues long. Trimming removed 2 bases from V and 4 bases from J, with 14 bases in between. CDR3 sequence: CASSFRGPQPDTQYF. CDR3 nucleotide sequence: TGCGCCAGCAGCTTCAGGGGACCCCAACCAGATACGCAGTATTTT.

With regard to this clonotype: This may be a read error, as it is one base from a much larger clone. The V and J genes are TRBV6-5 and TRBJ2-3, with 9 bases fitting TRBD2. The CDR3 is 16 amino acids. Germline values: CDR1 MNHEY, CDR2 SVGAGI. The CDR3 DNA follows: TGTGTCAGCAGTTTTTTCGCTAGCGGGGGCACAGATACGCAGTATTTT. Its translation is CVSSFFASGGTDTQYF.

The chain employs TRBV30 and TRBJ2-1; 14 bases line up with TRBD2. The CDR3 is 15 amino acids. Trimming at V came to 4 bases and at J to 5 bases, leaving 4 bases not matched to a gene. Germline loops: CDR1 GTSNPN, CDR2 SVGIG (reference sequence). For the CDR3, the DNA is TGTGCCTGGACCCGACTAGCGGGGGGGAACAATGAGCAGTTCTTC. Its translation: CAWTRLAGGNNEQFF.

The chain carries TRBV29-1 and TRBJ2-1, with 7 bases fitting TRBD2. Trimming took 6 bases from V and 3 from J; bases not matched to a gene: 5. Germline V CDR1 and CDR2: SQVTM, ANQGSEA. This CDR3 comprises 13 residues. DNA of the CDR3: TGCAGCGTGCGGGGGAGAAACTACAATGAGCAGTTCTTC. This sequence encodes CSVRGRNYNEQFF.

This clonotype turned up a few times. The genes are TRBV5-1 and TRBJ2-5, with TRBD2 matching 13 bases. The germline V gene has CDR1 SGHRS and CDR2 YFSETQ. Trimming at V came to 5 bases and at J to 4 bases, leaving 11 bases not matched to a gene. The CDR3 sequence is 17 residues long. The chain's CDR3 is CASSGLAGAVGGETQYF. The CDR3 bases are TGCGCCAGCAGTGGACTAGCGGGAGCGGTAGGTGGAGAGACCCAGTACTTC.

The chain joins TRBV20-1 to TRBJ2-1; D possibly matches TRBD1 or TRBD2 (5 bases each). The germline V and J ends were trimmed by 1 base and 7 bases, with 20 bases remaining between them. This CDR3 comprises 16 residues. Germline CDR1 and CDR2: DFQATT and SNEGSKA (reference sequence). CDR3 sequence: CSARAPGTPGRNEQFF. The CDR3 nucleotides read TGCAGTGCTAGAGCCCCCGGGACCCCAGGCAGGAATGAGCAGTTCTTC.

The V gene is TRBV5-1, the J gene TRBJ2-1, with D possibly being TRBD2 (6 bases). The CDR3 sequence is 13 residues long. V was clipped by 0 bases and J by 9 bases, with 10 bases between them. CDR1 and CDR2 from the germline V gene are SGHRS and YFSETQ. This CDR3 reads CASSLEGRGEQFF. CDR3 DNA: TGCGCCAGCAGCTTGGAGGGGCGGGGTGAGCAGTTCTTC.

V usage is TRBV27 and J usage is TRBJ2-7; D possibly corresponds to TRBD1 (5 bases). CDR3 length equals 14 residues. The germline gives CDR1 MNHEY, CDR2 SMNVEV (reference sequence). V was trimmed by 5 bases and J by 2 bases, leaving 13 bases between them. CDR3: CASSAASGTYEQYF. As DNA, the CDR3 is TGTGCCAGCAGTGCGGCGTCAGGGACCTACGAGCAGTACTTC.

This clonotype was seen a few times. CDR3 DNA sequence: TGCGCCAGCAGCTGGGGACCAGGTTACGGCAATGAGCAGTTCTTC. It codes for CASSWGPGYGNEQFF. This chain links TRBV5-1 with TRBJ2-1; the D gene could be TRBD1 or TRBD2 (5 bases each). With 3 bases removed from V and 6 bases from J, the gap between germline ends came to 16 bases. CDR3 length: 15 residues. Germline CDR1 SGHRS, CDR2 YFSETQ.

This clonotype was found a few times. V is TRBV7-2 and J is TRBJ1-5; D gene ambiguous. The germline gives CDR1 SGHTA, CDR2 FQGNSA. The CDR3 is 14 amino acids. V lost 0 bases, J lost 4 bases, and 7 bases lay in between. The CDR3 protein is CASSLAMVNQPQHF. The CDR3 region has the DNA TGTGCCAGCAGCTTAGCCATGGTTAATCAGCCCCAGCATTTT.

The gene calls are TRBV27 and TRBJ2-7, with D possibly TRBD2 on 5 matching bases. Between the trimmed V and J ends, which lost 6 bases and 1 base, there was a span of 13 bases. In germline, CDR1 is MNHEY, CDR2 SMNVEV (reference sequence). This CDR3 comprises 14 residues. The CDR3 region is CASRSTRDSYEQYF. In nucleotides, the CDR3 is TGTGCCAGCAGATCCACTAGGGATTCCTACGAGCAGTACTTC.

The chain employs TRBV28 and TRBJ2-7, with D uncertain. The germline CDR1 and CDR2 sequences are MDHEN and SYDVKM. The CDR3 has 15 amino acids. The V gene lost 3 bases and the J gene lost 1 base, with 13 bases spanning the gap. The CDR3 DNA is TGTGCCAGCAGTTTTTTCCAACTACGGTCCTACGAGCAGTACTTC. This sequence encodes CASSFFQLRSYEQYF.

V is TRBV12-3 or TRBV12-4 and J is TRBJ2-1, with 9 nucleotides matching TRBD2. The CDR3 totals 15 residues. The V segment lost 5 bases and the J segment 5 bases; nucleotides outside the gene matches: 7. The chain's CDR3 is CASSDYSGGNNEQFF. The CDR3, as DNA: TGTGCCAGCAGTGACTATAGCGGGGGTAACAATGAGCAGTTCTTC.

The chain employs TRBV6-6 and TRBJ1-6; 10 nucleotides align to TRBD1. Trimming removed 10 bases from V and 10 bases from J; junction bases left unmatched: 10. CDR1 is MNHNY, CDR2 SVGAGI, per germline (reference sequence). CDR3 size: 14 residues. CDR3 sequence reads: CATETTGGQSPLHF. The CDR3 DNA is TGTGCCACCGAAACGACAGGGGGCCAGTCACCCCTCCACTTT.